This entry lists 2 T cell receptor beta chains sequenced from one sample in a study of cytomegalovirus exposure and HLA in healthy donors (TCRdb year 2017). Receptors were amplified or captured by the immunoSEQ multiplex PCR assay. The multiplex PCR relied on a mix of 60 forward primers for TCR Vbeta segments and 13 reverse primers for TCR Jbeta segments. Here the immuneACCESS table is served through TCRdb, limited to in-frame sequences with V and J called. Missing clones are a known gap in these copies; in checked studies unresolved V genes cover under half, and the rest lacks a known reason. The sample table records 150,000 to 200,000 clones; approximately 80% of these occur just once. Approximately 0.78% of the sample comes from the top ten. What was sequenced was PBMCs. These receptors were taken from a woman between 18 and 29 years old in good health and CMV-seronegative.

The gene calls are TRBV6-4 and TRBJ1-1; D is ambiguous. V was clipped by 5 bases and J by 1 base, with 8 bases between them. The CDR3 runs 13 residues. CDR1 and CDR2 (germline): MRHNA, SNTAGT. In DNA form, the CDR3 reads TGTGCCAGCAGTACGGCGGGGAACACTGAAGCTTTCTTT. This gives the protein CASSTAGNTEAFF.

About this clone itself: This sample also contains other DNA sequences that code for the same CDR3. This rearrangement joins TRBV19 to TRBJ1-1; TRBD1 aligns across 7 bases. V lost 9 bases, J lost 4 bases, and 5 bases stayed unmatched. Germline V gene lookup returns CDR1 LNHDA and CDR2 SQIVND (reference sequence). The CDR3 has 12 residues. CDR3 residues: CASRQGGTEAFF. In DNA, the CDR3 is TGTGCCAGCCGACAGGGAGGCACTGAAGCTTTCTTT.